Listed below are T cell receptor beta chains from one sample, sequenced in a study of T cells after yellow fever vaccination. TCRdb re-analysed the 5' RACE reads in MiXCR, keeping a single row per CDR3 protein. The sample includes 100,000 to 150,000 distinct CDR3 sequences, 7.5% to 10% of them seen just once. The sample consisted of CD8+ T cells sorted from PBMCs, taken on the day of the yellow fever booster vaccination. The receptors were sampled from a man between 18 and 29 years old who received the YFV17D yellow fever vaccine. Both conserved end residues are part of each CDR3. Fields, in order: J gene, V gene, CDR3 protein.

TRBJ1-1	TRBV4-2	CASSQGIPPRNTEAFF
TRBJ2-1	TRBV3-1	CASSHLASGSEQFF
TRBJ2-2	TRBV27	CASSFGSGELFF
TRBJ1-5	TRBV4-3	CASSQVIRGNQPQHF
TRBJ1-5	TRBV4-3	CASSQDITGWQPQHF
TRBJ2-2	TRBV7-9	CASSGLGELFF
TRBJ2-7	TRBV29-1	CSVEDGQAESYEQYF
TRBJ2-5	TRBV7-3	CASSSHGTSGVPQYF
TRBJ2-1	TRBV20-1	CSASPGTSGGGEQFF
TRBJ1-5	TRBV6-2/TRBV6-3	CASSPTGDNQPQHF
TRBJ2-1	TRBV12-3/TRBV12-4	CASTWTYNEQFF
TRBJ1-5	TRBV29-1	CSVVLANSNQPQHF
TRBJ1-2	TRBV9	CASTASGGPRYGYTF
TRBJ2-5	TRBV20-1	CSATDIQETQYF
TRBJ1-5	TRBV20-1	CSASSLSASNQPQHF